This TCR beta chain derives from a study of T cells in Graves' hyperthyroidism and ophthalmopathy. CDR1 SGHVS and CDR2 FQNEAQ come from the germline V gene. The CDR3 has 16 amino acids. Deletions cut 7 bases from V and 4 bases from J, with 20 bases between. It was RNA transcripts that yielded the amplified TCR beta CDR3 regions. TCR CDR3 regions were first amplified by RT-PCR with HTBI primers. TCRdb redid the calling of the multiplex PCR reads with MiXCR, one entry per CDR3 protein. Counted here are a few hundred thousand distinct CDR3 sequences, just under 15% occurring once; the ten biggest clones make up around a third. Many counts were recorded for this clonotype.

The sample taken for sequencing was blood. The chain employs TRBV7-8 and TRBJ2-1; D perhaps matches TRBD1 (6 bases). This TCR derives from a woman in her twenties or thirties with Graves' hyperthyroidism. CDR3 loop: CASTLGTSITYNEQFF. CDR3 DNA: TGTGCCAGCACCCTAGGGACAAGTATTACATACAATGAGCAGTTCTTC.